This T cell receptor beta chain was captured by sequencing in a study of T cell responses to AZD1222 COVID-19 vaccine. Study results and limitations: Repertoire collection took place solely once the T cell response had peaked. Targeting of unmutated variant regions was reportedly seen in nearly half of spike-specific TCRs.

Germline loops: CDR1 KGHSH, CDR2 LQKENI. Trimming left V 2 bases short and J 4 bases short, with 11 bases between. The CDR3 is 14 residues long. TCRdb's table, derived via immunoSEQ multiplex PCR, lists solely in-frame clones and lacks some. The sample carries about 140,000 clones, more than 80% recorded once. As to this clone: Its antigen is not known.

The source is an adult who received the MenACWY meningococcal vaccine as a control. The chain has TRBV18 and TRBJ1-1, with D hard to call. The specimen comprised peripheral blood, sampled 28 days after the second dose of the MenACWY control vaccine. The CDR3 loop is CASSPSWTPTEAFF. Written as DNA, the CDR3 is TGTGCCAGCTCACCATCCTGGACCCCCACTGAAGCTTTCTTT.